The present T cell receptor beta chain was sequenced within a study of lymphopenia after photon versus proton radiotherapy. Comment on this clone: The antigen remains undetermined.

Clones were read by immunoSEQ multiplex PCR, and TCRdb kept only the in-frame ones, dropping some. Of approximately 65,000 clones in the sample, around 90% were seen once. CDR3 length: 16 residues. Germline assignment: CDR1 SGHNT and CDR2 YYREEE (reference sequence). V trimming: 4 bases; J trimming: 2 bases; junction bases outside the gene matches: 5. Study results and caveats: Photon-treated patients lost naive T cells and TCR diversity; proton-treated stayed stable. After lymphocyte nadir, photon-treated repertoires showed oligoclonal expansion, especially CD8+ Temra.

Sequencing used peripheral blood, obtained from a patient treated with proton-based radiotherapy. The origin of this receptor is an elderly man with esophageal cancer. The chain has TRBV5-4 and TRBJ2-3, with 12 bases lining up with TRBD2. Written as DNA, the CDR3 is TGTGCCAGCAGCAGTCTAGCGGGGGGGCCCACAGATACGCAGTATTTT. Its translation: CASSSLAGGPTDTQYF.